This T cell receptor beta chain was sequenced for a study of radiotherapy plus CTLA-4 blockade in lung cancer. Background on the study: Across the patients, objective responses occurred in 18%, and disease control in 30% to 35%.

Note on this clone: Its specificity is not known.

Assay: immunoSEQ multiplex PCR; the TCRdb copy retains only in-frame clones and omits some. The profile covers tens of thousands of clones, with more than 60% appearing a single time and under 5% taken by the ten largest. Participants had chemo-refractory metastatic non-small-cell lung cancer and were treated with focal radiation plus ipilimumab CTLA-4 blockade. Findings and caveats of the study: Early blood T cell clone dynamics reportedly forecast response best, with interferon-beta. Once radiotherapy plus ipilimumab had been given, TCR clones derived from tumor expanded in blood.

The sample here was peripheral blood, taken from a patient treated with radiotherapy plus ipilimumab. The TCR comes from a human donor with non-small cell lung cancer who had a partial response to radiotherapy plus ipilimumab. Some clones in this sample may be carry-over from other donors' samples.

The CDR3 region has the DNA TGTGCCAGCAGCCGACAGAACACCTACAATGAGCAGTTCTTC. Protein product: CASSRQNTYNEQFF. The V gene is TRBV5-4, the J gene TRBJ2-1; perhaps TRBD1 as D (5 bases). The CDR3 has 14 residues. V was trimmed by 4 bases and J by 2 bases, leaving 10 bases between them. CDR1 and CDR2 from the germline V gene are SGHNT and YYREEE (reference sequence).